The clone carrying this T cell receptor beta chain was counted many times. Its antigen is unidentified. Per germline, CDR1 SGHTA and CDR2 FQGTGA. The V and J ends lost 2 bases and 4 bases respectively, with 8 bases between them. The CDR3 contains 13 residues. This sample is part of a study of response to subunit inactivated influenza vaccine. Whole-study findings and limits: T cells newly recruited by each seasonal influenza vaccination are few, the authors suggested.

Each CDR3 protein gets one entry after TCRdb re-called the RT-PCR reads with MiXCR. The repertoire has approximately 700,000 distinct CDR3 sequences, around a sixth of them found once; the top ten carry about 9.9%. This TCR was recovered from a man between 50 and 59 years old who received an inactivated influenza vaccine. J is TRBJ2-5 and V is TRBV7-3; D tentatively reads TRBD1 or TRBD2 (5 bases each). The sequencing here drew on PBMCs from blood, taken 12 days after vaccination. For the CDR3, the DNA is TGTGCCAGCAGCTTATTTGGGGGAGAGACCCAGTACTTC. Protein sequence: CASSLFGGETQYF. Looking up the rest from reference TRBV7-3 and TRBJ2-5 gives the full variable domain: GAGVSQTPSNKVTEKGKYVELRCDPISGHTALYWYRQSLGQGPEFLIYFQGTGAADDSGLPNDRFFAVRPEGSVSTLKIQRTERGDSAVYLCASSLFGGETQYFGPGTRLLVL.